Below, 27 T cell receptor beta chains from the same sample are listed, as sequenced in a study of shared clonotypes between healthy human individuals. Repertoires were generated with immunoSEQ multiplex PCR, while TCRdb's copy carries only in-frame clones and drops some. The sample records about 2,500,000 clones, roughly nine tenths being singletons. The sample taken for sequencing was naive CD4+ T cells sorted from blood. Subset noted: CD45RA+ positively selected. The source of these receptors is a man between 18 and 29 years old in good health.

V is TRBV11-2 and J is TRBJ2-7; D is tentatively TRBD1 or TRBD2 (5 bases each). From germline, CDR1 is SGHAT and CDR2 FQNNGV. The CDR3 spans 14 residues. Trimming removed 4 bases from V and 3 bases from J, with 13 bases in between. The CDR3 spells CASSSTRDGYEQYF. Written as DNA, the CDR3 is TGTGCCAGCAGCTCAACCAGGGACGGCTACGAGCAGTACTTC.

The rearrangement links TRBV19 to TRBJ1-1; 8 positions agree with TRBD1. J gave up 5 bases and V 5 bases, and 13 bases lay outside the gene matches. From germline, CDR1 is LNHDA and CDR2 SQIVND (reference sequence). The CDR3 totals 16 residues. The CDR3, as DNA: TGTGCCAGTAGTGAAGGGACAGGACCTCTCGGGACTGAAGCTTTCTTT. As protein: CASSEGTGPLGTEAFF.

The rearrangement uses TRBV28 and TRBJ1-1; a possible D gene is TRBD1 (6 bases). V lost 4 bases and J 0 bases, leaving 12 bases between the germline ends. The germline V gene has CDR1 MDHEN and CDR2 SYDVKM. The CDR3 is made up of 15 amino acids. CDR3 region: CASSYLDSVNTEAFF. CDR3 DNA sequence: TGTGCCAGCAGTTACTTGGACAGTGTGAACACTGAAGCTTTCTTT.

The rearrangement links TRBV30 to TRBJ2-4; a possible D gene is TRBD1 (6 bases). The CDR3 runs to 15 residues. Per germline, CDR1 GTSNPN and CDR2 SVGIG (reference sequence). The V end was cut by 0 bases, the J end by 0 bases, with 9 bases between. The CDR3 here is CAWSVNRAAKNIQYF. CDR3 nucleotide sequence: TGTGCCTGGAGTGTGAACAGGGCAGCCAAAAACATTCAGTACTTC.

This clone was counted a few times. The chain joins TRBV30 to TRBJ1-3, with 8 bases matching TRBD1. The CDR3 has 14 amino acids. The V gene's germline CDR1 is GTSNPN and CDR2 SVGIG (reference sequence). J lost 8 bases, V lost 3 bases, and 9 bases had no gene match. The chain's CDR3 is CAWRGLRGLDTIYF. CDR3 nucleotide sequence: TGTGCCTGGAGGGGACTCAGGGGGCTTGACACCATATATTTT. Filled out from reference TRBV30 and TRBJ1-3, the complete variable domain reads SQTIHQWPATLVQPVGSPLSLECTVEGTSNPNLYWYRQAAGRGLQLLFYSVGIGQISSEVPQNLSASRPQDRQFILSSKKLLLSDSGFYLCAWRGLRGLDTIYFGEGSWLTVV.

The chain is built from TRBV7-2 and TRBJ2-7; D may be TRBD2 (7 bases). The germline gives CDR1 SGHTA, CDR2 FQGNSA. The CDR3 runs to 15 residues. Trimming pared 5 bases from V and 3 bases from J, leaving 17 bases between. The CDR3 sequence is CASSTGGGTLYEQYF. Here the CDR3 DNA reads TGTGCCAGCAGCACGGGGGGCGGTACTCTCTACGAGCAGTACTTC.

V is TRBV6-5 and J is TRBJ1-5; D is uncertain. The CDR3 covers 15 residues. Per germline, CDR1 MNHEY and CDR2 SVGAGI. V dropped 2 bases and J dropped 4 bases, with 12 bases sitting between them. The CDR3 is CASSYNREVNQPQHF. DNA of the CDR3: TGTGCCAGCAGTTACAATAGGGAGGTGAATCAGCCCCAGCATTTT.

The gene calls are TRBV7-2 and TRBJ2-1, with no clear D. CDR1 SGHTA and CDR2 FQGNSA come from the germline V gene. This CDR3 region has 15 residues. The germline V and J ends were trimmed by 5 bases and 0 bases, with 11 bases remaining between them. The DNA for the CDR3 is TGTGCCAGCAGCCTGACTGCAAGCTCCTACAATGAGCAGTTCTTC. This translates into CASSLTASSYNEQFF.

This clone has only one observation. The chain's CDR3 is CASSAQAGGTDTQYF. The CDR3 DNA reads as TGTGCCAGCTCAGCCCAAGCGGGAGGCACAGATACGCAGTATTTT. The genes are TRBV18 and TRBJ2-3, with 8 bases matching TRBD2. Germline lookup yields CDR1 KGHSH and CDR2 LQKENI. CDR3 length: 15 residues. V lost 5 bases and J lost 1; bases outside the gene matches: 5.

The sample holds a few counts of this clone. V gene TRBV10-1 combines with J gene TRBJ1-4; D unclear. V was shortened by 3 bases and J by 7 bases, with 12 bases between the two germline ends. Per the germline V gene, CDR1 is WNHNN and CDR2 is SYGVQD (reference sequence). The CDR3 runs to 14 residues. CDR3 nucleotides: TGCGCCAGCAGTGAAGGTCAGACCGGTGAAAAACTGTTTTTT. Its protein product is CASSEGQTGEKLFF.

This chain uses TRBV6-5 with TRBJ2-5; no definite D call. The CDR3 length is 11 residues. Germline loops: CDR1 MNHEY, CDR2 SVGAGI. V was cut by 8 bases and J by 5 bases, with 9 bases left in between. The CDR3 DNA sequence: TGTGCCAGCCACATAGGGGAGACCCAGTACTTC. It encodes CASHIGETQYF.

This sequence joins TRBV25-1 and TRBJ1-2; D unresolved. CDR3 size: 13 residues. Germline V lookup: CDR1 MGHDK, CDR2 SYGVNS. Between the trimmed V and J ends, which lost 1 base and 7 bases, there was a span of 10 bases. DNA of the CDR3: TGTGCCAGCAGTGAATTCTTAGGGTCTGGCTACACCTTC. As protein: CASSEFLGSGYTF.

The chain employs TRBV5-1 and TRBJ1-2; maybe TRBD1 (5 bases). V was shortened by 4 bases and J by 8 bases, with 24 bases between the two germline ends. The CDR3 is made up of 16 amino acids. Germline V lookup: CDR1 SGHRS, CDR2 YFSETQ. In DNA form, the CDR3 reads TGCGCCAGCAGCCCTGGCACCTCGCCGGGGCACCGCGGCTACACCTTC. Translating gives CASSPGTSPGHRGYTF.

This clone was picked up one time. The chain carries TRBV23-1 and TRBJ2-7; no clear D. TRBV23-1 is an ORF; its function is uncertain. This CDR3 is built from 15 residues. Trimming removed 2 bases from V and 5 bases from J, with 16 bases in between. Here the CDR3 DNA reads TGCGCCAGCAGTCAAGGACGCTTGCACGTCAACGAGCAGTACTTC. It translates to CASSQGRLHVNEQYF.

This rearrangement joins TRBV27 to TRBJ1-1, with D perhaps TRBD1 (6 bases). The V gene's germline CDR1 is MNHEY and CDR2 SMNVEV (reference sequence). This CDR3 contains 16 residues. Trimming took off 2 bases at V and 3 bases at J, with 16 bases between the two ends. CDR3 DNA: TGTGCCAGCAGTTTAAACAGGGCGGCAGGGTACACTGAAGCTTTCTTT. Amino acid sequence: CASSLNRAAGYTEAFF.

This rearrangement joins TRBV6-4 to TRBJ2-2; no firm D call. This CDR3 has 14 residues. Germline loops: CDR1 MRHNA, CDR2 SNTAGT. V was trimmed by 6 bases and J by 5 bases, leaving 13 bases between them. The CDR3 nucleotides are TGTGCCAGCAGCCCTGTCCCGGTTACCGGGGAGCTGTTTTTT. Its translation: CASSPVPVTGELFF.

In nucleotides, the CDR3 is TGCGCCAGCAGCCACCCAACGGTGGCGGGAGCTGACAATGAGCAGTTCTTC. This sequence encodes CASSHPTVAGADNEQFF. The chain couples TRBV4-3 to TRBJ2-1; TRBD2 aligns across 7 bases. The junction had 13 bases not matched to a gene; V was cut back by 3 bases and J by 5 bases. The CDR3 loop spans 17 amino acids. Germline V gene data show CDR1 as LGHNA and CDR2 as YSLEER.

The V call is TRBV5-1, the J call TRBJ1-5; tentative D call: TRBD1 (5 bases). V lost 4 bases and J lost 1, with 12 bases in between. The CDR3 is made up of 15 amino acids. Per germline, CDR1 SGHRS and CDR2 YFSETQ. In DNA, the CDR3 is TGCGCCAGCAGCCACGGGGACGGGAGCAATCAGCCCCAGCATTTT. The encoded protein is CASSHGDGSNQPQHF.

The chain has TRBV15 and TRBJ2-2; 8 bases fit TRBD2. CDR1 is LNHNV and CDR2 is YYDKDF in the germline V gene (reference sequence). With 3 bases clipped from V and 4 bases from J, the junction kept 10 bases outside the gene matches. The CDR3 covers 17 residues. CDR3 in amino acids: CATSRGPAGAGTGELFF. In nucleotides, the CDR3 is TGTGCCACCAGCAGGGGGCCAGCGGGAGCGGGCACCGGGGAGCTGTTTTTT.

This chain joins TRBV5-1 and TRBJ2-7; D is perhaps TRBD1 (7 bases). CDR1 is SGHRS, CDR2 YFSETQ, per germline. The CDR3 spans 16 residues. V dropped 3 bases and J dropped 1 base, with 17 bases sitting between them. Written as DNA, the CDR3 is TGCGCCAGCAGCTGGGGGGACAGAACTAATTCCTACGAGCAGTACTTC. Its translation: CASSWGDRTNSYEQYF.

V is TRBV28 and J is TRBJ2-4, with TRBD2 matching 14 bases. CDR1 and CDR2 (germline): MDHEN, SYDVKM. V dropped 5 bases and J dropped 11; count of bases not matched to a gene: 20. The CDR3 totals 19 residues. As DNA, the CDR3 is TGTGCCAGCAGTACTGGGACTAGCGGGAGTCCCTTACCTGGCGTACTTCAGTACTTC. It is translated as CASSTGTSGSPLPGVLQYF.

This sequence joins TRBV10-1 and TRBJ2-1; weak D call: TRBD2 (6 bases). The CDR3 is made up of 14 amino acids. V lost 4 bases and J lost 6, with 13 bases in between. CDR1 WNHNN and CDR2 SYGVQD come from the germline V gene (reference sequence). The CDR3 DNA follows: TGCGCCAGCAGTGGACTAGTCGGGGGCAATGAGCAGTTCTTC. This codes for CASSGLVGGNEQFF.

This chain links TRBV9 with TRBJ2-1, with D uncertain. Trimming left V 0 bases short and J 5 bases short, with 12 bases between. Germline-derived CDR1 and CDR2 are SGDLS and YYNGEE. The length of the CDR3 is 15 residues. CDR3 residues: CASSVVPETDNEQFF. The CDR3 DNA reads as TGTGCCAGCAGCGTAGTTCCGGAAACCGACAATGAGCAGTTCTTC.

CDR3 sequence: CASSSRLGEQYF. The CDR3 DNA reads as TGTGCCAGCAGTAGCCGACTCGGTGAGCAGTACTTC. The chain couples TRBV7-2 to TRBJ2-7; the D is unclear. With 6 bases removed from V and 7 bases from J, the gap between germline ends came to 13 bases. Germline-derived CDR1 and CDR2 are SGHTA and FQGNSA. This CDR3 comprises 12 residues.

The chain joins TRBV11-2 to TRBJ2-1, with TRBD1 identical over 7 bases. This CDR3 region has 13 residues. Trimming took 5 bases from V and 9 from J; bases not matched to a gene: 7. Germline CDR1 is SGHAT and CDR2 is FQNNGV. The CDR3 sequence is CASSLEGGVEQFF. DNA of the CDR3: TGTGCCAGCAGCCTGGAAGGGGGCGTTGAGCAGTTCTTC.

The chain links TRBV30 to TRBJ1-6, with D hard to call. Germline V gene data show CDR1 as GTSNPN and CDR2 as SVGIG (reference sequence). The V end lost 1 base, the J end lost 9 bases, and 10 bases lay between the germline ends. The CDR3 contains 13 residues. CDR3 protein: CAWSGKARSPLHF. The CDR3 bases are TGTGCCTGGAGTGGTAAAGCCCGTTCACCCCTCCACTTT.

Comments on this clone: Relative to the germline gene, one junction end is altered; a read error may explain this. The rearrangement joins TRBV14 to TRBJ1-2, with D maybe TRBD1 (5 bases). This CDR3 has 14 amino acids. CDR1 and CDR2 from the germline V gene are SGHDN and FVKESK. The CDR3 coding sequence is TGTGCCAGCAGCCAAGTGACCAGCCCGGCAGGGCTTTCTTTC. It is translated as CASSQVTSPAGLSF.